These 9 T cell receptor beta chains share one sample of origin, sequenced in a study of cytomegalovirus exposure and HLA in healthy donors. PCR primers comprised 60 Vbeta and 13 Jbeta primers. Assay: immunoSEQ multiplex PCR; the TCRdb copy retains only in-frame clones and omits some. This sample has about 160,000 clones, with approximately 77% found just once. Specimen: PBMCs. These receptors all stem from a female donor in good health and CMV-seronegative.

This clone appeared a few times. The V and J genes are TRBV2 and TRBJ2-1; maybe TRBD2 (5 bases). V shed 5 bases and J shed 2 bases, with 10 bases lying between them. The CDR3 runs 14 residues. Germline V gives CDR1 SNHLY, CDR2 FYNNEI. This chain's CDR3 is CASSSDGAYNEQFF. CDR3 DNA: TGTGCCAGCAGTTCAGACGGGGCCTACAATGAGCAGTTCTTC.

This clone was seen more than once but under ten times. The CDR3 DNA reads as TGTGCCAGCAGTTACCCAGGACAGGGGAGTCAGCCCCAGCATTTT. Residues: CASSYPGQGSQPQHF. The rearrangement uses TRBV6-6 and TRBJ1-5; 9 nucleotides align to TRBD1. This CDR3 region has 15 residues. V gave up 2 bases and J gave up 6 bases; unmatched junction bases: 5. Germline lookup yields CDR1 MNHNY and CDR2 SVGAGI (reference sequence).

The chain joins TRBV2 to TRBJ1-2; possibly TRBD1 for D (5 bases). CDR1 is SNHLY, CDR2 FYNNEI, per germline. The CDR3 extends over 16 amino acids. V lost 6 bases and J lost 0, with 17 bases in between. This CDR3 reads CASSEGRASANYGYTF. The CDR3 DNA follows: TGTGCCAGCAGCGAGGGGAGGGCCTCAGCTAACTATGGCTACACCTTC.

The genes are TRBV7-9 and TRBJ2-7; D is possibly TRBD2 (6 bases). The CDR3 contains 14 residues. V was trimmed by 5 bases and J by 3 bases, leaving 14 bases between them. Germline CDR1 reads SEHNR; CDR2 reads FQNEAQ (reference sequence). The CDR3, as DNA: TGTGCCAGCAGCGCGGGACGGAGCGACTACGAGCAGTACTTC. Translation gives CASSAGRSDYEQYF.

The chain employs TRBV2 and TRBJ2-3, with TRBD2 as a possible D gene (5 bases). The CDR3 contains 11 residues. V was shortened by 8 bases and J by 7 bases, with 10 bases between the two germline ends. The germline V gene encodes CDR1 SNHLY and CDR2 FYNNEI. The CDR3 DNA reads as TGTGCCAGCGGTCGGGAAAATACGCAGTATTTT. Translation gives CASGRENTQYF.

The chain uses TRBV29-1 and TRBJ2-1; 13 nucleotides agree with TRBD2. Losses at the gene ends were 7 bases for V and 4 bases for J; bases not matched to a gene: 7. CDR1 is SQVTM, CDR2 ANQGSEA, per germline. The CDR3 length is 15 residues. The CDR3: CSAPGTSGTYNEQFF. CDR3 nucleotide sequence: TGCAGCGCCCCCGGGACTAGCGGGACTTACAATGAGCAGTTCTTC.

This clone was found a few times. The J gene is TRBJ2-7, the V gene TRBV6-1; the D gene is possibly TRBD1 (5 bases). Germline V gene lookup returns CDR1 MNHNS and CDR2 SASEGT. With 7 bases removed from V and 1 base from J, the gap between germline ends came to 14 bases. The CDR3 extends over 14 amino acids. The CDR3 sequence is CASTRSQGSYEQYF. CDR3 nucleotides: TGTGCCAGCACCAGAAGTCAGGGATCCTACGAGCAGTACTTC.

CDR3 sequence (DNA): TGTGCCAGCAGCGGGGGACAGGGGGGAAGGGCCTATGGCTACACCTTC. Translated: CASSGGQGGRAYGYTF. V gene TRBV9 combines with J gene TRBJ1-2, with 11 positions matching TRBD1. V shed 3 bases and J 4 bases; nucleotides not matched to a gene: 8. This CDR3 has 16 residues. Per germline, CDR1 SGDLS and CDR2 YYNGEE.

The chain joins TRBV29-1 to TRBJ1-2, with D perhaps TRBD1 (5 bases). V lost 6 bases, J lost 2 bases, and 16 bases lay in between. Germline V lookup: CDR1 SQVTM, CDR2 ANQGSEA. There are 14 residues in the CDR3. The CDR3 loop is CSVQRTNRNYGYTF. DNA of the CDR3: TGCAGCGTCCAAAGGACAAATCGGAACTATGGCTACACCTTC.